The source of this T cell receptor beta chain is a study of T-cell reconstitution after alpha-beta-depleted transplantation in children. The sample holds many counts of this clonotype. For TCRbeta, the library was prepared with unique molecular identifiers. Via MiXCR, TCRdb re-called the PCR reads, giving one row per CDR3 protein. The profile shows 200,000 to 250,000 distinct CDR3 sequences, about 9.6% of them singletons. V lost 5 bases, J lost 3 bases, and 11 bases lay in between. CDR1 and CDR2 (germline): MNHEY, SVGEGT. The CDR3 runs to 13 residues. The sequenced sample was PBMCs from the stem cell graft donor, obtained from the stem cell graft. This chain uses TRBV6-2 or TRBV6-3 with TRBJ2-7; possibly TRBD1 for D (5 bases). The receptor was derived from a human donor who donated a stem cell graft to a child with SCID. CDR3 protein: CASSRLQDYEQYF. The CDR3 region has the DNA TGTGCCAGCAGTCGGCTACAGGACTACGAGCAGTACTTC.